The 25 T cell receptor beta chains below come from one sample, sequenced in a study of resident and recirculating memory T cells in vitiligo. Only in-frame clones appear in the TCRdb table, and some are missing; sequencing was by immunoSEQ multiplex PCR. The table has 75,000 to 85,000 clones, roughly 94% seen once. The source material was blood. The source of these receptors is a male donor with vitiligo.

The rearrangement joins TRBV28 to TRBJ2-1, with 7 bases matching TRBD1. V was pared by 7 bases and J by 6 bases, with 9 bases of the junction left unmatched. CDR1 is MDHEN and CDR2 is SYDVKM in the germline V gene. The CDR3 has 14 amino acids. In nucleotides, the CDR3 is TGTGCCAGCATCTTCGAGGGGGCGCTCAATGAGCAGTTCTTC. This gives the protein CASIFEGALNEQFF.

The chain recombines TRBV7-8 with TRBJ2-3; possibly TRBD2 for D (5 bases). Germline assignment: CDR1 SGHVS and CDR2 FQNEAQ. V lost 1 base to trimming and J lost 3 bases, with 11 bases between them. The length of the CDR3 is 15 residues. CDR3 DNA: TGTGCCAGCAGCTTAGGGGGAGTGTTTACAGATACGCAGTATTTT. Protein product: CASSLGGVFTDTQYF.

The chain joins TRBV6-4 to TRBJ2-1, with 9 bases lining up with TRBD1. V was clipped by 3 bases and J by 8 bases; unmatched bases: 5. Germline CDR1 reads MRHNA; CDR2 reads SNTAGT. The CDR3 has 14 amino acids. This CDR3 reads CASSDRDRVDEQFF. CDR3 coding DNA: TGTGCCAGCAGTGATCGGGACAGGGTCGATGAGCAGTTCTTC.

The chain combines TRBV7-9 with TRBJ1-1; 8 bases align to TRBD1. Germline V gene sequence: CDR1 SEHNR, CDR2 FQNEAQ (reference sequence). The CDR3 covers 14 residues. Trimming removed 3 bases from V and 2 bases from J; junction bases left unmatched: 2. The CDR3 region has the DNA TGTGCCAGCAGCTTTACAGGGGGTAACACTGAAGCTTTCTTT. Protein: CASSFTGGNTEAFF.

Ten or more counts support this clone. V gene TRBV19 combines with J gene TRBJ2-2, with TRBD2 as a possible D gene (6 bases). V lost 6 bases, J lost 3 bases, and 17 bases lay in between. The CDR3 loop spans 16 amino acids. Germline V gene data show CDR1 as LNHDA and CDR2 as SQIVND (reference sequence). For the CDR3, the DNA is TGTGCCAGTAGGAGGAGGAGGGCCGGGTACACCGGGGAGCTGTTTTTT. Residues: CASRRRRAGYTGELFF.

The table lists this clone with a few counts. The chain employs TRBV6-6 and TRBJ2-7; 8 nucleotides match TRBD2. CDR1 and CDR2 (germline): MNHNY, SVGAGI (reference sequence). There are 14 residues in the CDR3. V was pared by 5 bases and J by 3 bases, with 6 bases of the junction left unmatched. CDR3 region: CASSPVGGDYEQYF. CDR3 in DNA: TGTGCCAGCAGTCCCGTCGGGGGGGACTACGAGCAGTACTTC.

This chain uses TRBV28 with TRBJ1-2; 7 bases map to TRBD1. The CDR3 totals 14 residues. J was trimmed by 7 bases and V by 6 bases; bases with no gene match: 11. Germline V gene lookup returns CDR1 MDHEN and CDR2 SYDVKM. The CDR3: CASRSTGVGVGYTF. CDR3 DNA sequence: TGTGCCAGCAGATCTACAGGGGTTGGGGTTGGCTACACCTTC.

This rearrangement joins TRBV30 to TRBJ2-5; D gene unclear. Trimming took 0 bases from V and 5 from J, leaving 7 bases between them. This CDR3 comprises 12 residues. Germline V gives CDR1 GTSNPN, CDR2 SVGIG (reference sequence). CDR3 nucleotides: TGTGCCTGGAGTGTACTTTGGGAGACCCAGTACTTC. As protein: CAWSVLWETQYF.

The count of this clone is one. This chain uses TRBV18 with TRBJ2-7, with 8 bases fitting TRBD1. The junction had 9 bases not matched to a gene; V was cut back by 3 bases and J by 2 bases. In germline, CDR1 is KGHSH, CDR2 LQKENI. This CDR3 contains 16 residues. CDR3 region: CASSPGEGQVPYEQYF. The CDR3 DNA reads TGTGCCAGCTCACCGGGCGAGGGACAGGTCCCCTACGAGCAGTACTTC.

The chain joins TRBV28 to TRBJ1-2; 8 bases align to TRBD1. This CDR3 region has 14 residues. Trimming removed 2 bases from V and 8 bases from J; junction bases left unmatched: 7. CDR1 and CDR2 (germline): MDHEN, SYDVKM. CDR3 coding DNA: TGTGCCAGCAGTTTACTTTACAGGGGGGAGGGCTACACCTTC. Residues: CASSLLYRGEGYTF.

This chain uses TRBV18 with TRBJ2-1; possibly TRBD2 for D (6 bases). The CDR3 length is 20 residues. Trimming removed 1 base from V and 0 bases from J, with 22 bases in between. The V gene's germline CDR1 is KGHSH and CDR2 LQKENI. The CDR3 here is CASSPRRMWDSSLSYNEQFF. Written as DNA, the CDR3 is TGTGCCAGCTCACCACGAAGGATGTGGGACTCCTCCCTCTCCTACAATGAGCAGTTCTTC.

A few counts support this clone. This chain joins TRBV10-3 and TRBJ2-3; 9 bases are shared with TRBD2. Germline V gene sequence: CDR1 ENHRY, CDR2 SYGVKD. The CDR3 has 17 residues. J gave up 4 bases and V 2 bases, and 10 bases lay outside the gene matches. CDR3 amino acids: CAISEPRSGRLADTQYF. The CDR3 bases are TGTGCCATCAGTGAGCCGAGAAGCGGGAGGCTGGCAGATACGCAGTATTTT.

The V and J genes are TRBV4-1 and TRBJ2-5; 12 nucleotides match TRBD2. V trimming: 1 base; J trimming: 5 bases; junction bases outside the gene matches: 11. The germline V gene has CDR1 MGHRA and CDR2 YSYEKL. The CDR3 runs 18 residues. CDR3 nucleotide sequence: TGCGCCAGCAGCCAAGTGGGTCTAGCGGGAGGGCCGAGGGAGACCCAGTACTTC. This sequence encodes CASSQVGLAGGPRETQYF.

The CDR3 bases are TGTGCCAGCAGCTCCATTAGGACACTGAACACCGGGGAGCTGTTTTTT. Amino acid sequence: CASSSIRTLNTGELFF. The chain is built from TRBV11-2 and TRBJ2-2, with D perhaps TRBD1 (5 bases). The CDR3 has 16 residues. V was trimmed by 4 bases and J by 1 base, leaving 13 bases between them. Germline lookup yields CDR1 SGHAT and CDR2 FQNNGV.

The rearrangement joins TRBV5-1 to TRBJ2-7; D call uncertain. Germline CDR1 SGHRS, CDR2 YFSETQ. V dropped 1 base and J dropped 0 bases, with 14 bases sitting between them. This CDR3 contains 16 residues. The CDR3 sequence is CASSLRGLLSSYEQYF. CDR3 sequence (DNA): TGCGCCAGCAGCTTGCGTGGTCTGCTCAGCTCCTACGAGCAGTACTTC.

The V call is TRBV6-1, the J call TRBJ1-5, with D possibly matching TRBD1 (6 bases). Per germline, CDR1 MNHNS and CDR2 SASEGT. Trimming left V 1 base short and J 2 bases short, with 18 bases between. The CDR3 contains 18 residues. Written as DNA, the CDR3 is TGTGCCAGCAGTGAAGGGACAGTGCGCCGGTCGGGCAATCAGCCCCAGCATTTT. This codes for CASSEGTVRRSGNQPQHF.

This sequence joins TRBV28 and TRBJ1-2; TRBD1 is a possible D gene (5 bases). Germline values: CDR1 MDHEN, CDR2 SYDVKM. Deletions cut 3 bases from V and 4 bases from J, with 9 bases between. The CDR3 sequence is 13 residues long. The CDR3 loop is CASSFGALYGYTF. The CDR3 region has the DNA TGTGCCAGCAGTTTTGGGGCCCTCTATGGCTACACCTTC.

The count of this clone is one. This chain links TRBV28 with TRBJ2-2; 12 nucleotides align to TRBD1. The CDR3 spans 15 residues. With V trimmed by 6 bases and J by 7 bases, 6 bases remained unmatched. The germline gives CDR1 MDHEN, CDR2 SYDVKM. The CDR3: CASRKGQGAYGELFF. The CDR3 DNA follows: TGTGCCAGCAGAAAGGGACAGGGGGCATACGGGGAGCTGTTTTTT.

The chain couples TRBV7-9 to TRBJ1-1, with unresolved D. Trimming took off 1 base at V and 1 base at J, with 10 bases between the two ends. Germline V lookup: CDR1 SEHNR, CDR2 FQNEAQ (reference sequence). This CDR3 has 15 amino acids. CDR3 nucleotide sequence: TGTGCCAGCAGCTTAGTGGCGCCTAGGAACACTGAAGCTTTCTTT. Translating gives CASSLVAPRNTEAFF.

This chain uses TRBV7-8 with TRBJ1-5; D may be TRBD1 (5 bases). CDR3 length: 16 residues. Trimming took 2 bases from V and 1 from J, leaving 12 bases between them. The germline CDR1 and CDR2 sequences are SGHVS and FQNEAQ. CDR3 in DNA: TGTGCCAGCAGCTTAACCGGGACTCTAAGCAATCAGCCCCAGCATTTT. This codes for CASSLTGTLSNQPQHF.

The chain links TRBV7-3 to TRBJ2-7; 9 bases fit TRBD1. The CDR3 extends over 14 amino acids. Germline V CDR1 and CDR2: SGHTA, FQGTGA. The J segment lost 5 bases and the V segment lost 1 base, leaving 3 bases of the junction unmatched. The DNA of the CDR3 is TGTGCCAGCAGCTTAAGACAGGGGGAAAACGAGCAGTACTTC. It codes for CASSLRQGENEQYF.

V gene TRBV2 combines with J gene TRBJ1-2; TRBD1 might be the D (6 bases). CDR3 size: 14 residues. Germline V gene data show CDR1 as SNHLY and CDR2 as FYNNEI. Trimming took off 6 bases at V and 7 bases at J, with 18 bases between the two ends. This chain's CDR3 is CASRDRGGGFGYTF. Here the CDR3 DNA reads TGTGCCAGCAGAGACCGAGGGGGGGGGTTTGGCTACACCTTC. The whole variable domain, filled in from reference TRBV2 and TRBJ1-2, reads EPEVTQTPSHQVTQMGQEVILRCVPISNHLYFYWYRQILGQKVEFLVSFYNNEISEKSEIFDDQFSVERPDGSNFTLKIRSTKLEDSAMYFCASRDRGGGFGYTFGSGTRLTVV.

This clone was seen a single time. This sequence joins TRBV4-1 and TRBJ2-1, with 8 bases matching TRBD2. This CDR3 region has 16 residues. The V and J ends lost 1 base and 5 bases, in that order; junction bases with no gene match: 7. Germline CDR1 and CDR2: MGHRA and YSYEKL. CDR3 residues: CASSQGRAGEHNEQFF. The CDR3 bases are TGCGCCAGCAGCCAAGGGCGAGCGGGAGAGCACAATGAGCAGTTCTTC.

The J gene is TRBJ1-4, the V gene TRBV28; TRBD1 is a possible D gene (5 bases). V was shortened by 2 bases and J by 3 bases, with 7 bases between the two germline ends. Germline CDR1 is MDHEN and CDR2 is SYDVKM. The CDR3 consists of 14 residues. The CDR3 is CASSLGGANEKLFF. The CDR3 DNA follows: TGTGCCAGCAGTTTAGGGGGGGCTAATGAAAAACTGTTTTTT.

The chain has TRBV11-2 and TRBJ2-7; 8 bases are shared with TRBD2. V trimming: 2 bases; J trimming: 9 bases; junction bases outside the gene matches: 3. The CDR3 is 12 amino acids. In germline, CDR1 is SGHAT, CDR2 FQNNGV. CDR3 in DNA: TGTGCCAGCAGCTTACTCCTAGCGGGGCAGTACTTC. Protein: CASSLLLAGQYF. The full variable domain, in which reference TRBV11-2 and TRBJ2-7 provide the parts outside the CDR3, is EAGVAQSPRYKIIEKRQSVAFWCNPISGHATLYWYQQILGQGPKLLIQFQNNGVVDDSQLPKDRFSAERLKGVDSTLKIQPAKLEDSAVYLCASSLLLAGQYFGPGTRLTVT.